This T cell receptor (beta chain) was recorded in a study of shared clonotypes between healthy human individuals. Overall study context: For every donor, three CD4 naive, three CD4 memory, two CD8 naive and one CD8 memory plates were used. General study results and limits: Generation probabilities were higher for clonotypes shared across all four sorted-subset donors than for unshared ones.

Each sample came from a Caucasian adult donor living in Nashville, Tennessee. Regarding this clone: Its specificity is not known.

The J segment lost 5 bases and the V segment lost 2 bases, leaving 10 bases of the junction unmatched. CDR1 and CDR2 (germline): SGDLS, YYNGEE. CDR3 length: 16 residues. Some clones are missing from TCRdb's copy, which holds only in-frame ones; the method was immunoSEQ multiplex PCR. The sample lists some 790,000 clones, just under 75% occurring once. The material sequenced was memory CD4+ T cells sorted from blood. Subset noted: CD45RA-negative fraction. The TCR was taken from a woman younger than 45 in good health. This rearrangement joins TRBV9 to TRBJ2-5; 9 nucleotides agree with TRBD2. The CDR3 region has the DNA TGTGCCAGCAGCGTTGGCGGGAGGGACATCCGGGAGACCCAGTACTTC. This sequence encodes CASSVGGRDIRETQYF.